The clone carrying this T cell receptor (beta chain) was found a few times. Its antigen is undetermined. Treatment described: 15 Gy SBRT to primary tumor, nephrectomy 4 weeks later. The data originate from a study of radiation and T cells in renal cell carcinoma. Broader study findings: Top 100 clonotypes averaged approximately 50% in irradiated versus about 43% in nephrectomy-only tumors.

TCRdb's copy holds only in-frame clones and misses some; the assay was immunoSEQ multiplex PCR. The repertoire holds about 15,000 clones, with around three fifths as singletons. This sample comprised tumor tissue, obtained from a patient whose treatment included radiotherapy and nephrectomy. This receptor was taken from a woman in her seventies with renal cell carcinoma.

In DNA form, the CDR3 reads TGTGCCAGCAGCTTGCAGAACAGGGCTTCGGGTGGCTACACCTTC. As protein: CASSLQNRASGGYTF. The chain combines TRBV7-9 with TRBJ1-2; tentatively, D is TRBD1 (6 bases). The germline V gene has CDR1 SEHNR and CDR2 FQNEAQ (reference sequence). V lost 3 bases to trimming and J lost 7 bases, with 18 bases between them. The CDR3 consists of 15 residues.